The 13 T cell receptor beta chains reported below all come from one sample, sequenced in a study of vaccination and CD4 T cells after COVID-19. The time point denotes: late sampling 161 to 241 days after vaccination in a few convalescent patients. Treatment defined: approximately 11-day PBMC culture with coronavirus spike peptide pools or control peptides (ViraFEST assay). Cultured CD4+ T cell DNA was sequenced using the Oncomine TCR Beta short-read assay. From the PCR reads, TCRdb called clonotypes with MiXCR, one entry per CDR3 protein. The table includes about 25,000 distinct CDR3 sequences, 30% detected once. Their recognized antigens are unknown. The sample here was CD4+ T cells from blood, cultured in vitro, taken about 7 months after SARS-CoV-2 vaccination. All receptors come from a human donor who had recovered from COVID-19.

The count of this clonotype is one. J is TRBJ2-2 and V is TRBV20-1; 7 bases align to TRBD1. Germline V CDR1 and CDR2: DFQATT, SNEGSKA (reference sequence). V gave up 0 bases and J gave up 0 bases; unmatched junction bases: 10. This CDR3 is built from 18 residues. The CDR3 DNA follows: TGCAGTGCTAGAGACCTCCCTTGGGACAGCGCGAACACCGGGGAGCTGTTTTTT. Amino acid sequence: CSARDLPWDSANTGELFF.

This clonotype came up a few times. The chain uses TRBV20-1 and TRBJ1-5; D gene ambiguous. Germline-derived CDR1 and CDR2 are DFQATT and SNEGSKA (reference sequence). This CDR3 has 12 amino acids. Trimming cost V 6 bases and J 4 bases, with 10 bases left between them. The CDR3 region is CSATSQNQPQHF. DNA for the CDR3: TGCAGTGCAACCTCCCAAAATCAGCCCCAGCATTTT.

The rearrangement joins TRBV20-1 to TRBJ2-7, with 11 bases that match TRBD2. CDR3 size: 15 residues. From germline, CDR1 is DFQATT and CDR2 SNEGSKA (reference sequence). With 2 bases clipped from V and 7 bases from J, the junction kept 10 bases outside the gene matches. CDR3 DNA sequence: TGCAGTGCTAGAACCGGCAGACTAGCGGGAAGAGAGCAGTACTTC. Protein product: CSARTGRLAGREQYF.

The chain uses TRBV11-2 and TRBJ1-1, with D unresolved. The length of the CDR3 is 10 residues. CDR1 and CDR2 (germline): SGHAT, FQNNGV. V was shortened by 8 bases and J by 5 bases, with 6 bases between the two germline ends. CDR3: CASRKTEAFF. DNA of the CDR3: TGTGCCAGCCGGAAGACTGAAGCTTTCTTT.

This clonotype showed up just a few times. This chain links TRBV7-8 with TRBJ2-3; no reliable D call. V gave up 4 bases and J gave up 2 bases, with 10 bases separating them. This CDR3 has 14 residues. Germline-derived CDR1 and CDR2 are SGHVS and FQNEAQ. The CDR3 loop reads CASSSKQPTDTQYF. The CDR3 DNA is TGTGCCAGCAGCTCTAAACAGCCCACAGATACGCAGTATTTT.

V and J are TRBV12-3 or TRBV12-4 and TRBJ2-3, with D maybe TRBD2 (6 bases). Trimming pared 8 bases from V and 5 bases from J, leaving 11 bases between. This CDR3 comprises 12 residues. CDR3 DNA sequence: TGTGCCAGCCGCTGGAGGGGAGATACGCAGTATTTT. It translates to CASRWRGDTQYF.

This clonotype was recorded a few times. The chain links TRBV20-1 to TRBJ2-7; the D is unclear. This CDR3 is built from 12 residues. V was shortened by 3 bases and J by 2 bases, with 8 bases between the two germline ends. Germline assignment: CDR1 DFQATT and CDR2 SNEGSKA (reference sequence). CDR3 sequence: CSASTQTYEQYF. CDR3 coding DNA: TGCAGTGCTAGTACCCAAACCTACGAGCAGTACTTC.

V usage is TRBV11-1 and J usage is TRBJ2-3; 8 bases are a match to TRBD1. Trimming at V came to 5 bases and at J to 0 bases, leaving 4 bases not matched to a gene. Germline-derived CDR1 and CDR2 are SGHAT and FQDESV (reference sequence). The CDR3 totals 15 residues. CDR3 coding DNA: TGTGCCAGCAGCCACGGACAGGGTAGCACAGATACGCAGTATTTT. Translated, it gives CASSHGQGSTDTQYF.

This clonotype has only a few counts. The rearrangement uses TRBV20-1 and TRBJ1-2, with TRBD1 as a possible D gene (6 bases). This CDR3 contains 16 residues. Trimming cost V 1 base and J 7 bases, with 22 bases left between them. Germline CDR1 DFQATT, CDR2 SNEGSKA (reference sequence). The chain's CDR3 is CSARAGGAPAGGGYTF. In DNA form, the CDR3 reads TGCAGTGCTAGAGCTGGGGGGGCCCCCGCCGGTGGTGGCTACACCTTC.

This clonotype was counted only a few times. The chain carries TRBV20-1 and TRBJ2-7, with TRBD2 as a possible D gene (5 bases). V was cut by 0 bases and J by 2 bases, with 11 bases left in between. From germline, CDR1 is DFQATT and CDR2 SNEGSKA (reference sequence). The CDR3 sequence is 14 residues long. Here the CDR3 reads CSARDHGVPYEQYF. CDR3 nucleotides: TGCAGTGCTAGAGACCACGGGGTTCCCTACGAGCAGTACTTC.

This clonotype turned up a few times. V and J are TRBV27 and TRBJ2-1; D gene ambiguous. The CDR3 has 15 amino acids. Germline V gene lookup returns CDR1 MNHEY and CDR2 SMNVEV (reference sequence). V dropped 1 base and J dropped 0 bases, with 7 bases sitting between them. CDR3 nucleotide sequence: TGTGCCAGCAGTTTATGGTATAGCTCCTACAATGAGCAGTTCTTC. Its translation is CASSLWYSSYNEQFF.

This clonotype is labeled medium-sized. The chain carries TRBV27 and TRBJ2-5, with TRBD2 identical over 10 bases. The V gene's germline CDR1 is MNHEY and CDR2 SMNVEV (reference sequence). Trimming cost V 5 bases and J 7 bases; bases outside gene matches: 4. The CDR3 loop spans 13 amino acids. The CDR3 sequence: CASSTRTSGTQYF. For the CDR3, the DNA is TGTGCCAGCAGTACCAGGACTAGCGGGACCCAGTACTTC.

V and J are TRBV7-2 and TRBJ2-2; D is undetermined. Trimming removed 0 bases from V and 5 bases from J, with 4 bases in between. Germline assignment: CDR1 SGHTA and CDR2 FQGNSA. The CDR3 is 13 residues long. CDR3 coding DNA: TGTGCCAGCAGCTTAGCCTTAACCGGGGAGCTGTTTTTT. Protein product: CASSLALTGELFF.